This passage covers 21 T cell receptor beta chains from one sample sequenced in a study of human T cells and chemical hapten exposure (dated by TCRdb to about 2021). The meaning of the sample's time point label: patch test 2, 6 weeks after DPC sensitization. Explained via the paper, the treatment or condition label denotes: therapeutic diphenylcyclopropenone sensitization with weekly scalp DPC. Library preparation was by RACE. The sequencer was a NextSeq 500. TCRdb reanalyzed the raw reads on its own, using fastp at Q25 for trimming and MiXCR for clone calling, and kept in-frame beta chains. For every CDR3 protein sequence, its rows merge into one entry that carries the most common genes and DNA. The sample yields fewer than 85,000 distinct CDR3 sequences; 10% were counted once. Clones ranked in the top ten supply roughly 2.3% of the sample. This specimen was whole blood, taken in connection with sensitization to the hapten diphenylcyclopropenone (DPC). The receptor set was obtained from a woman aged 25 to 39 with alopecia areata. Some clones in this sample may be carry-over from other donors' samples.

There are a few counts of this clonotype. The chain is built from TRBV28 and TRBJ1-1; 8 bases match TRBD1. CDR1 is MDHEN, CDR2 SYDVKM, per germline. This CDR3 region has 17 residues. Trimming cost V 7 bases and J 1 base; bases outside gene matches: 14. The CDR3 DNA reads as TGTGCCAGCATCCCGCTTGGGCCAGGGACAGGGAACACTGAAGCTTTCTTT. This codes for CASIPLGPGTGNTEAFF.

This clonotype was picked up many times. V is TRBV11-2 and J is TRBJ2-3; TRBD2 matches at 9 bases. Unmatched junction bases numbered 5, after V lost 3 bases and J lost 4 bases. Looked up from germline, CDR1 is SGHAT and CDR2 is FQNNGV. There are 15 residues in the CDR3. DNA of the CDR3: TGTGCCAGCAGCTTCCAGCGGGGGGAGGCAGATACGCAGTATTTT. It translates to CASSFQRGEADTQYF.

This clonotype showed up many times. This chain connects TRBV9 to TRBJ1-2; tentative D call: TRBD1 (6 bases). The CDR3 contains 14 residues. CDR1 and CDR2 (germline): SGDLS, YYNGEE. Trimming left V 5 bases short and J 4 bases short, with 15 bases between. The CDR3 sequence is CASSLTGFGYGYTF. CDR3 DNA sequence: TGTGCCAGCAGTCTAACAGGGTTCGGCTATGGCTACACCTTC.

J is TRBJ1-1 and V is TRBV7-2, with no clear D. The CDR3 has 13 amino acids. Germline CDR1 and CDR2: SGHTA and FQGNSA. Trimming pared 5 bases from V and 0 bases from J, leaving 7 bases between. The CDR3 DNA is TGTGCCAGCAGCCCAAACATGAACACTGAAGCTTTCTTT. Amino acids: CASSPNMNTEAFF.

This clonotype has ten or more counts. V is TRBV19 and J is TRBJ2-7; 9 nucleotides line up with TRBD1. V gave up 5 bases and J gave up 3 bases; unmatched junction bases: 11. Per germline, CDR1 LNHDA and CDR2 SQIVND (reference sequence). The CDR3 covers 16 residues. CDR3 in amino acids: CASSPGQGVNDYEQYF. For the CDR3, the DNA is TGTGCCAGTAGTCCGGGACAGGGAGTGAATGACTACGAGCAGTACTTC.

In this sample, this clonotype turned up many times. J is TRBJ2-2 and V is TRBV9; 9 bases match TRBD2. Germline loops: CDR1 SGDLS, CDR2 YYNGEE. V lost 2 bases, J lost 1 base, and 6 bases stayed unmatched. The CDR3 covers 17 residues. The CDR3 is CASSVRASGVNTGELFF. In nucleotides, the CDR3 is TGTGCCAGCAGCGTTCGCGCTAGCGGGGTGAACACCGGGGAGCTGTTTTTT.

This clonotype has at least ten counts. The DNA for the CDR3 is TGTGCCAGCAGCGGAAACAGGGAGGTCGGGGAGCTGTTTTTT. It translates to CASSGNREVGELFF. The V and J genes are TRBV7-8 and TRBJ2-2, with D perhaps assigned TRBD1 or TRBD2 (6 bases each). Germline V lookup: CDR1 SGHVS, CDR2 FQNEAQ. The CDR3 totals 14 residues. V lost 5 bases and J lost 7, with 14 bases in between.

This clonotype was seen a few times. The CDR3 is CATRLAGGYTDTQYF. DNA for the CDR3: TGTGCCACCCGACTAGCGGGGGGCTACACAGATACGCAGTATTTT. The rearrangement links TRBV12-3 or TRBV12-4 to TRBJ2-3, with 13 bases identical to TRBD2. The CDR3 loop spans 15 amino acids. With 10 bases clipped from V and 2 bases from J, the junction kept 6 bases outside the gene matches.

This clonotype appeared a few times. V is TRBV10-3 and J is TRBJ1-1; 9 bases fit TRBD1. V trimming: 6 bases; J trimming: 11 bases; junction bases outside the gene matches: 10. CDR1 is ENHRY, CDR2 SYGVKD, per germline. This CDR3 has 13 residues. CDR3 nucleotides: TGTGCCATCAGCCCCGACAGGGGGGTGCCGGCTTTCTTT. This encodes CAISPDRGVPAFF.

The table lists this clonotype with many counts. The rearrangement joins TRBV2 to TRBJ1-3; TRBD1 is a possible D gene (5 bases). The CDR3 has 15 amino acids. Per the germline V gene, CDR1 is SNHLY and CDR2 is FYNNEI. V lost 4 bases to trimming and J lost 3 bases, with 13 bases between them. CDR3 bases: TGTGCCAGCAGTGTTTTGCCAGGGCTTGGAAACACCATATATTTT. This encodes CASSVLPGLGNTIYF.

J is TRBJ2-1 and V is TRBV4-2, with 13 bases that match TRBD2. Germline lookup yields CDR1 LGHNA and CDR2 YNFKEQ. Unmatched junction bases numbered 12, after V lost 1 base and J lost 6 bases. This CDR3 region has 19 residues. This chain's CDR3 is CASSQVKLAGGPGLNEQFF. The CDR3 bases are TGTGCCAGCAGCCAAGTAAAACTAGCGGGAGGGCCAGGTCTCAATGAGCAGTTCTTC.

This clonotype was observed a handful of times. The gene calls are TRBV7-9 and TRBJ2-5; no clear D. The CDR3 covers 11 residues. V was clipped by 7 bases and J by 2 bases, with 5 bases between them. Looked up from germline, CDR1 is SEHNR and CDR2 is FQNEAQ (reference sequence). Here the CDR3 DNA reads TGTGCCAGCATTGAGCAAGAGACCCAGTACTTC. It translates to CASIEQETQYF.

Many counts were recorded for this clonotype. This sequence joins TRBV6-5 and TRBJ1-4; D possibly corresponds to TRBD1 (5 bases). Trimming pared 0 bases from V and 2 bases from J, leaving 7 bases between. The CDR3 is 15 amino acids. In germline, CDR1 is MNHEY, CDR2 SVGAGI. Here the CDR3 reads CASSYSGGTNEKLFF. In DNA form, the CDR3 reads TGTGCCAGCAGTTACTCCGGGGGGACTAATGAAAAACTGTTTTTT.

This clonotype was seen repeatedly, ten times or more. The V and J genes are TRBV29-1 and TRBJ2-2, with no clear D. The CDR3 is 13 residues long. Trimming left V 6 bases short and J 0 bases short, with 8 bases between. CDR1 is SQVTM, CDR2 ANQGSEA, per germline. The CDR3 reads CSVGVSNTGELFF. CDR3 nucleotides: TGCAGCGTGGGTGTTTCGAACACCGGGGAGCTGTTTTTT.

This clonotype was counted at least ten times. J is TRBJ2-2 and V is TRBV29-1; no clear D. The CDR3 loop spans 14 amino acids. The germline V and J ends were trimmed by 3 bases and 1 base, with 9 bases remaining between them. Looked up from germline, CDR1 is SQVTM and CDR2 is ANQGSEA. The CDR3 reads CSVDIGRNTGELFF. The CDR3 coding sequence is TGCAGCGTTGACATTGGCAGGAACACCGGGGAGCTGTTTTTT.

Ten or more counts support this clonotype. The J gene is TRBJ1-5, the V gene TRBV6-1; 7 bases map to TRBD1. Germline lookup yields CDR1 MNHNS and CDR2 SASEGT. This CDR3 spans 18 amino acids. Trimming took 10 bases from V and 0 from J; bases not matched to a gene: 18. CDR3 region: CATVRLTGIGYSNQPQHF. CDR3 coding DNA: TGTGCCACGGTCCGCTTGACAGGGATCGGGTATAGCAATCAGCCCCAGCATTTT.

V usage is TRBV19 and J usage is TRBJ2-7; 9 nucleotides match TRBD1. The germline V gene has CDR1 LNHDA and CDR2 SQIVND (reference sequence). With 5 bases clipped from V and 3 bases from J, the junction kept 2 bases outside the gene matches. This CDR3 spans 13 amino acids. CDR3 amino acids: CASSSTGGYEQYF. Written as DNA, the CDR3 is TGTGCCAGTAGTTCGACAGGGGGCTACGAGCAGTACTTC.

This clonotype occurred a few times. The rearrangement links TRBV29-1 to TRBJ1-1; no firm D call. CDR3 size: 11 residues. Germline values: CDR1 SQVTM, CDR2 ANQGSEA. V was clipped by 2 bases and J by 1 base, with 2 bases between them. CDR3 sequence (DNA): TGCAGCGTTGAATGGAACACTGAAGCTTTCTTT. Translated, it gives CSVEWNTEAFF.

Many counts were recorded for this clonotype. V usage is TRBV29-1 and J usage is TRBJ2-2; no firm D call. Trimming cost V 6 bases and J 0 bases, with 8 bases left between them. The CDR3 runs 13 residues. Germline loops: CDR1 SQVTM, CDR2 ANQGSEA. CDR3 protein: CSVPITNTGELFF. The CDR3 DNA is TGCAGCGTGCCCATCACGAACACCGGGGAGCTGTTTTTT.

CDR3 loop: CASSLSLTGNKPQHF. CDR3 DNA sequence: TGTGCCAGCAGTTTATCATTGACAGGGAATAAGCCCCAGCATTTT. This chain joins TRBV28 and TRBJ1-5; 7 nucleotides line up with TRBD1. This CDR3 is 15 amino acids long. V shed 1 base and J 8 bases; nucleotides not matched to a gene: 8. Germline V CDR1 and CDR2: MDHEN, SYDVKM.

This clonotype was seen at least ten times. One end of the junction varies from germline; a read error may be responsible. The chain joins TRBV30 to TRBJ1-2; D is ambiguous. This CDR3 spans 11 amino acids. Germline V gene lookup returns CDR1 GTSNPN and CDR2 SVGIG (reference sequence). CDR3: CAWSVQDGYTF. The CDR3, as DNA: TGTGCCTGGAGTGTACAAGATGGTTACACCTTC. Full variable domain (remainder filled in from reference TRBV30 and TRBJ1-2): SQTIHQWPATLVQPVGSPLSLECTVEGTSNPNLYWYRQAAGRGLQLLFYSVGIGQISSEVPQNLSASRPQDRQFILSSKKLLLSDSGFYLCAWSVQDGYTFGSGTRLTVV.